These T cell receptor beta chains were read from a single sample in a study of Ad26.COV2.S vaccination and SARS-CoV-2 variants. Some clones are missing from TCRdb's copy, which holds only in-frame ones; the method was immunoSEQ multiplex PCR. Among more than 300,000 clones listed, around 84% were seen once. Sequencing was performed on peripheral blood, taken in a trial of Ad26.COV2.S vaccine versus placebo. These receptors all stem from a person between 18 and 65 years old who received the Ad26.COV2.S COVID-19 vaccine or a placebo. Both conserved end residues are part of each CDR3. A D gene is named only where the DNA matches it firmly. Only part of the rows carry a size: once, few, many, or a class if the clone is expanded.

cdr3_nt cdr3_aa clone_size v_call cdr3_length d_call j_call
TGCGCCAGCAGCCAGGGACAGGCCGCCGTCTACGAGCAGTACTTC CASSQGQAAVYEQYF NA TRBV5-1 15 TRBD1 TRBJ2-7
TGCGCCAGCAGCTTGCTAGCGGGGGGGCCGACAGATACGCAGTATTTT CASSLLAGGPTDTQYF NA TRBV5-1 16 TRBD2 TRBJ2-3
TGTGCCAGCAGCCGGAGGGTGGGGGGGATAGCCAAAAACATTCAGTACTTC CASSRRVGGIAKNIQYF NA TRBV5-6 17 TRBD2 TRBJ2-4
TGCGCCAGCAGTCAATCACCCGGGGAGCTGTTTTTT CASSQSPGELFF NA TRBV23-1 12 NA TRBJ2-2
TGTGCCAGCAGCTTCCAGGGGGACAATGAGCAGTTCTTC CASSFQGDNEQFF NA TRBV11-3 13 TRBD1 TRBJ2-1
TGTGCCAGCAGCTTGAGCGGGGGGTGGTCAGATACGCAGTATTTT CASSLSGGWSDTQYF NA TRBV5-4 15 TRBD2 TRBJ2-3
TGTGCCAGCAGTGTACGACAGGGAAGCTCCTACGAGCAGTACTTC CASSVRQGSSYEQYF NA TRBV27 15 TRBD1 TRBJ2-7
TGTGCCAGCAGCCATACGGTCTCTCGGGGAGCTGGAAACACCATATATTTT CASSHTVSRGAGNTIYF few TRBV3-1/TRBV3-2 17 NA TRBJ1-3
TGCAGCGTTGAAGAGAAGGTCTCCTATGGCTACACCTTC CSVEEKVSYGYTF NA TRBV29-1 13 NA TRBJ1-2
TGTGCCAGCAGCTTACGAGCGGGAAGACAGTCCAACACCGGGGAGCTGTTTTTT CASSLRAGRQSNTGELFF NA TRBV7-8 18 TRBD2 TRBJ2-2
TGTGCCAGCAGCCAAGGAAGTGAAGCTTTCTTT CASSQGSEAFF NA TRBV3-1/TRBV3-2 11 NA TRBJ1-1
TGTGCCAGCAGCTTAGGACAGGGGGCCTCTCGGAATGAGCAGTTCTTC CASSLGQGASRNEQFF NA TRBV11-3 16 TRBD1 TRBJ2-1
TGTGCCAGCAGTGAAGCGAGAGGTTCCTATGGCTACACCTTC CASSEARGSYGYTF NA TRBV2 14 NA TRBJ1-2
TGCAGCTTTCAAGGGCAGGCCTACAATGAGCAGTTCTTC CSFQGQAYNEQFF NA TRBV29-1 13 NA TRBJ2-1
TGTGCCAGCTCACTCCCGACAGGCCTCTCTGGAAACACCATATATTTT CASSLPTGLSGNTIYF few TRBV18 16 NA TRBJ1-3
TGTGCCAGCAGATTGGGAGGGAACACCATATATTTT CASRLGGNTIYF NA TRBV2 12 NA TRBJ1-3
TGTGCCTGGAGTGCTAGTCTAGCCAAAAACATTCAGTACTTC CAWSASLAKNIQYF NA TRBV30 14 NA TRBJ2-4
TGTGCCAGCAGTTACCTATTGGCGGGTCGGAGTTCTGGGGCCAACGTCCTGACTTTC CASSYLLAGRSSGANVLTF NA TRBV6-2/TRBV6-3 19 NA TRBJ2-6
TGTGCCAGCAGCTCCCGACAGGGTCACACTGAAGCTTTCTTT CASSSRQGHTEAFF NA TRBV7-6 14 TRBD1 TRBJ1-1
TGTGCCAGTAGTACGCAGGCGAACACTGAAGCTTTCTTT CASSTQANTEAFF NA TRBV19 13 NA TRBJ1-1
TGTGCCAGCAGTGAAAGGGCGGTAGCGTCCTACGAGCAGTACTTC CASSERAVASYEQYF NA TRBV6-1 15 NA TRBJ2-7
TGTGCCAGCCGGGACCCCGGCTATGGCTACACCTTC CASRDPGYGYTF NA TRBV19 12 NA TRBJ1-2
TGTGCCTGGATTCCACGGGGGGGGTATGGCTACACCTTC CAWIPRGGYGYTF NA TRBV30 13 NA TRBJ1-2
TGCGCCAGCAGCCAAACTAGCGGGGGGGCCTTCACAGATACGCAGTATTTT CASSQTSGGAFTDTQYF once TRBV4-1 17 TRBD2 TRBJ2-3
TGTGCCAGCAAGCCTGGGTTGGGGTCGGAGGCCTACAATGAGCAGTTCTTC CASKPGLGSEAYNEQFF NA TRBV11-2 17 NA TRBJ2-1
TGTGCCAGCAGCCCGGGACACCCCTACGAGCAGTACTTC CASSPGHPYEQYF NA TRBV27 13 NA TRBJ2-7
TGTGCCAGCTCACTAGCCGGGACTAGCGGGGTAAATGAGCAGTTCTTC CASSLAGTSGVNEQFF NA TRBV18 16 TRBD2 TRBJ2-1
TGTGCCAGCAGTTCCCGCCAGGGTAACTATGGCTACACCTTC CASSSRQGNYGYTF NA TRBV6-6 14 NA TRBJ1-2
TGTGCCAGTAAATGGGGGAACACTGAAGCTTTCTTT CASKWGNTEAFF NA TRBV19 12 NA TRBJ1-1
TGTGCCAGGATCCCGGAAGGGGCTGAAAAACTGTTTTTT CARIPEGAEKLFF NA TRBV12-3/TRBV12-4 13 NA TRBJ1-4